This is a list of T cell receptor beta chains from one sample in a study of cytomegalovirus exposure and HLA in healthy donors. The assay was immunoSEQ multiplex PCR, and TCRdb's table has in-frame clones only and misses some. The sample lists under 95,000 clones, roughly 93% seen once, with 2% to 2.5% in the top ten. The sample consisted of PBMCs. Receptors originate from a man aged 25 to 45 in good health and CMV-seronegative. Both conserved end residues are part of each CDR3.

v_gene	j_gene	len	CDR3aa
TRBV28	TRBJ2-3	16	CASSRWGQGQADTQYF
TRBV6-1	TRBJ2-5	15	CAGIQGGFGQETQYF
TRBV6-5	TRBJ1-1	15	CASSFRRQRNTEAFF
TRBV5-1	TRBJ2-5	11	CASSIQETQYF
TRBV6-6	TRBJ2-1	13	CASTKGARNEQFF
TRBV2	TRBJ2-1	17	CARGDPASGRVYNEQFF
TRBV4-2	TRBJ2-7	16	CASSQDQLAGGHEQYF
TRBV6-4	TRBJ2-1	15	CASSTRGESYNEQFF
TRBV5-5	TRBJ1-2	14	CASSLPGQISREAF
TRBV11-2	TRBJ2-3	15	CASSSYRGRTDTQYF
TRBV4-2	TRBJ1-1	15	CASSQRGQQSTEAFF
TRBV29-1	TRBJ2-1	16	CSAATVLAEYYNEQFF
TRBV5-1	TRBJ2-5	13	CASSLDRGETQYF
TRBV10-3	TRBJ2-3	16	CAIRRTSGAVSDTQYF
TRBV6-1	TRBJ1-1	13	CASSPTGDTEAFF
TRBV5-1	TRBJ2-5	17	CASSSLPPGAGGETQYF
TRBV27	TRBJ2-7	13	CASRSAGSYEQYF
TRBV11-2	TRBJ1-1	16	CASSSGTGGSNTEAFF
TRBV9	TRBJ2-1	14	CASSVGSDYNEQFF
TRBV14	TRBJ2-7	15	CASSRSGTLTYEQYF
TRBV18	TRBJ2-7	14	CASSPTISSYEQYF
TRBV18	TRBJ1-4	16	CASSPEQQGAGEKLFF
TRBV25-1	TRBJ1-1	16	CASSEYEWMEGTEAFF
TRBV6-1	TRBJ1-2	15	CASSDPPRGSRGYTF
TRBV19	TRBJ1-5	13	CASRTGGNQPQHF
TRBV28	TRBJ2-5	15	CASSSPSAGMETQYF
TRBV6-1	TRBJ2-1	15	CASSPDGTGGNEQFF
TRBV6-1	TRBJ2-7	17	CASSDGWSAGGFYEQYF
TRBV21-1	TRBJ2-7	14	CASSKPRQSYEQYF
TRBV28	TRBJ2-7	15	CASSPLRDRGNEQYF
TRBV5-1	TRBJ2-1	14	CASSLVTGGDEQFF
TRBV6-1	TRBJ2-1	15	CASSGGTSGYNEQFF
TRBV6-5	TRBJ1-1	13	CASSLGTAPEAFF
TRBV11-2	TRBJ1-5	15	CASSRSPGHYQPQHF
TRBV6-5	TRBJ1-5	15	CASSVRARGNQPQHF
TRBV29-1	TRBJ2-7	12	CSYTSSGYEQYF
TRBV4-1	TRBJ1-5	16	CASSQEGGGRSQPQHF
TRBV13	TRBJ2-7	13	CASTGTSGYEQYF
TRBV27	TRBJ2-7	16	CASSFSGLEYRHEQYF
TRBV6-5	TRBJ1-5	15	CASSYSTGPNQPQHF
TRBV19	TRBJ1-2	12	CASSTRVYGYTF
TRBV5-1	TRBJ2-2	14	CASSFEGDTGELFF
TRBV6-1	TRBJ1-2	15	CASSEYQGMGYGYTF